Below are 29 T cell receptor beta chains sequenced from a single sample in a study of blood T cell repertoires in COVID-19. Using immunoSEQ multiplex PCR, the repertoire was profiled, and TCRdb retains in-frame clones only, with some absent. Among about 210,000 clones listed, about 87% were seen once. What was sequenced was peripheral blood. Receptors originate from a man in his 60s with acute or convalescent COVID-19.

The rearrangement links TRBV4-2 to TRBJ1-2; weak D call: TRBD1 (5 bases). From germline, CDR1 is LGHNA and CDR2 YNFKEQ. The CDR3 runs 15 residues. The V and J ends lost 2 bases and 6 bases respectively, with 16 bases between them. The CDR3: CASSQTREGRDGYTF. The CDR3 nucleotides are TGTGCCAGCAGCCAAACCCGGGAGGGGAGGGATGGCTACACCTTC.

V and J are TRBV6-6 and TRBJ2-2; 11 bases line up with TRBD1. CDR1 MNHNY and CDR2 SVGAGI come from the germline V gene (reference sequence). The CDR3 sequence is 19 residues long. Trimming cost V 6 bases and J 0 bases; bases outside gene matches: 12. CDR3 sequence: CASRRLGDRGTANTGELFF. In DNA, the CDR3 is TGTGCCAGCAGACGACTCGGGGACAGGGGGACGGCGAACACCGGGGAGCTGTTTTTT.

The V gene is TRBV18, the J gene TRBJ1-2; tentative D call: TRBD1 (6 bases). The CDR3 loop spans 17 amino acids. Germline V gives CDR1 KGHSH, CDR2 LQKENI. Trimming shortened V by 2 bases and J by 6 bases, and 22 bases separated the two germline ends. CDR3 sequence: CASSPYRVWARLDGYTF. The CDR3 nucleotides read TGTGCCAGCTCACCATACAGGGTTTGGGCGAGGTTGGATGGCTACACCTTC.

This chain uses TRBV7-2 with TRBJ1-6, with D maybe TRBD1 (6 bases). CDR1 and CDR2 (germline): SGHTA, FQGNSA. V was shortened by 5 bases and J by 4 bases, with 9 bases between the two germline ends. The CDR3 runs 14 residues. CDR3 DNA: TGTGCCAGCAGCGTCGACAGGTATAATTCACCCCTCCACTTT. It codes for CASSVDRYNSPLHF.

The rearrangement joins TRBV11-2 to TRBJ2-7; TRBD2 is a possible D gene (5 bases). CDR3 length: 13 amino acids. V lost 4 bases and J 3 bases, leaving 10 bases between the germline ends. CDR1 and CDR2 (germline): SGHAT, FQNNGV. CDR3 sequence reads: CASSSRTGYEQYF. The CDR3 nucleotides are TGTGCCAGCAGCTCCCGGACTGGCTACGAGCAGTACTTC.

V is TRBV7-2 and J is TRBJ2-7; the match to TRBD2 covers 8 bases. The CDR3 is made up of 14 amino acids. V trimming: 4 bases; J trimming: 0 bases; junction bases outside the gene matches: 2. Germline CDR1 SGHTA, CDR2 FQGNSA. The CDR3 nucleotides read TGTGCCAGCAGCTCGGGAGGGTCCTCCTACGAGCAGTACTTC. Its protein is CASSSGGSSYEQYF.

The rearrangement joins TRBV11-2 to TRBJ2-5; D is undetermined. Germline-derived CDR1 and CDR2 are SGHAT and FQNNGV. Trimming removed 5 bases from V and 4 bases from J, with 17 bases in between. This CDR3 spans 15 amino acids. The CDR3 coding sequence is TGTGCCAGCAGCCGCGACTTCTCTCCTGGAGAGACCCAGTACTTC. This translates into CASSRDFSPGETQYF.

This clone was counted between two and nine times. This rearrangement joins TRBV14 to TRBJ1-6; unclear D gene. The germline V gene has CDR1 SGHDN and CDR2 FVKESK. The CDR3 sequence is 14 residues long. The V and J ends lost 0 bases and 6 bases respectively, with 6 bases between them. CDR3 DNA sequence: TGTGCCAGCAGCCAAGATTTGAGTAATTCACCCCTCCACTTT. Translated: CASSQDLSNSPLHF.

The genes are TRBV5-1 and TRBJ1-2; possibly TRBD1 for D (6 bases). The CDR3 length is 13 residues. The germline V and J ends were trimmed by 1 base and 7 bases, with 11 bases remaining between them. The germline V gene encodes CDR1 SGHRS and CDR2 YFSETQ. The CDR3 here is CASSLLAGVGYTF. CDR3 coding DNA: TGCGCCAGCAGCTTGTTGGCAGGGGTTGGCTACACCTTC.

CDR3 sequence: CASSGPGQGSSPLHF. The CDR3 nucleotides are TGTGCCAGCAGCGGACCGGGACAGGGATCTTCACCCCTCCACTTT. The V and J genes are TRBV5-8 and TRBJ1-6; 9 positions agree with TRBD1. This CDR3 spans 15 amino acids. V shed 4 bases and J 9 bases; nucleotides not matched to a gene: 8. From germline, CDR1 is SGHTS and CDR2 YDEGEE.

V gene TRBV6-5 combines with J gene TRBJ2-2; maybe TRBD1 (6 bases). Germline CDR1 MNHEY, CDR2 SVGAGI. V gave up 11 bases and J gave up 7 bases, with 17 bases separating them. CDR3 size: 13 residues. CDR3 loop: CAGRGGPGGELFF. The CDR3 DNA reads TGTGCCGGCCGAGGGGGTCCTGGCGGGGAGCTGTTTTTT.

The chain employs TRBV14 and TRBJ1-2, with 8 bases aligning to TRBD1. Germline V lookup: CDR1 SGHDN, CDR2 FVKESK. V gave up 6 bases and J gave up 2 bases; unmatched junction bases: 11. The CDR3 has 16 amino acids. CDR3 sequence: CASSGNPGTGNYGYTF. The CDR3 DNA follows: TGTGCCAGCAGTGGGAATCCCGGGACAGGAAACTATGGCTACACCTTC.

CDR3 sequence: CASSYSAGGYGYTF. The CDR3 DNA reads TGTGCCAGCAGTTACTCAGCAGGGGGCTATGGCTACACCTTC. The chain joins TRBV6-6 to TRBJ1-2; 7 bases fit TRBD1. J gave up 4 bases and V 0 bases, and 2 bases lay outside the gene matches. This CDR3 region has 14 residues. CDR1 is MNHNY and CDR2 is SVGAGI in the germline V gene (reference sequence).

The rearrangement links TRBV11-2 to TRBJ2-5; no reliable D call. CDR3 size: 14 residues. Germline CDR1 is SGHAT and CDR2 is FQNNGV. The V end was cut by 2 bases, the J end by 2 bases, with 9 bases between. In DNA form, the CDR3 reads TGTGCCAGCAGCTTACTTAGTCCGCAAGAGACCCAGTACTTC. This translates into CASSLLSPQETQYF.

The rearrangement uses TRBV5-1 and TRBJ1-4, with D possibly TRBD1 on 5 matching bases. CDR1 is SGHRS and CDR2 is YFSETQ in the germline V gene. The CDR3 has 14 residues. Trimming took off 0 bases at V and 13 bases at J, with 16 bases between the two ends. CDR3 coding DNA: TGCGCCAGCAGCTTGGGGATGGACATACCTCGACTGTTTTTT. Amino acids: CASSLGMDIPRLFF.

CDR3 region: CASSQDVAGSSYNSPLHF. CDR3 nucleotide sequence: TGCGCCAGCAGCCAAGATGTGGCGGGGAGCTCCTATAATTCACCCCTCCACTTT. The rearrangement joins TRBV4-1 to TRBJ1-6, with unresolved D. Trimming removed 0 bases at V and 0 bases at J, with 12 bases between. The CDR3 is made up of 18 amino acids. Germline loops: CDR1 MGHRA, CDR2 YSYEKL.

CDR3 nucleotide sequence: TGCGCCAGCAGCCAAGGTCAGCGGGGGGGCATGGAGGAGACCCAGTACTTC. This gives the protein CASSQGQRGGMEETQYF. The chain links TRBV4-3 to TRBJ2-5; 10 bases fit TRBD2. Per germline, CDR1 LGHNA and CDR2 YSLEER. The ends lost 1 base at V and 5 bases at J; junction bases unmatched: 10. The CDR3 runs to 17 residues.

The chain couples TRBV28 to TRBJ1-5; 10 positions agree with TRBD1. The CDR3 is 16 residues long. The germline CDR1 and CDR2 sequences are MDHEN and SYDVKM. V shed 5 bases, J shed 7 bases, and the junction held 11 bases outside the gene matches. Written as DNA, the CDR3 is TGTGCCAGCAGTCCAGCTGCTGGGACAGGGGTACAGCCCCAGCATTTT. Its translation is CASSPAAGTGVQPQHF.

The rearrangement links TRBV19 to TRBJ2-4; 10 bases are shared with TRBD2. CDR1 and CDR2 from the germline V gene are LNHDA and SQIVND (reference sequence). The CDR3 sequence is 19 residues long. J lost 0 bases, V lost 5 bases, and 13 bases had no gene match. CDR3 sequence: CASSGVAGGITLAKNIQYF. The CDR3, as DNA: TGTGCCAGTAGTGGGGTAGCGGGGGGAATAACCTTAGCCAAAAACATTCAGTACTTC.

The chain recombines TRBV28 with TRBJ2-6, with TRBD1 identical over 7 bases. The germline CDR1 and CDR2 sequences are MDHEN and SYDVKM. V was pared by 4 bases and J by 4 bases, with 4 bases of the junction left unmatched. The CDR3 consists of 15 residues. The CDR3 protein is CASSSRGSGANVLTF. CDR3 nucleotide sequence: TGTGCCAGCAGTTCCAGGGGGTCCGGGGCCAACGTCCTGACTTTC.

The J gene is TRBJ2-5, the V gene TRBV4-1; 9 bases match TRBD2. Germline trimming cut 0 bases from V and 2 bases from J; bases unmatched to any gene: 4. Germline V gene lookup returns CDR1 MGHRA and CDR2 YSYEKL. The CDR3 sequence is 16 residues long. CDR3 nucleotide sequence: TGCGCCAGCAGCCAAGATCCCAGCGGGGGGCAAGAGACCCAGTACTTC. Translated, it gives CASSQDPSGGQETQYF.

The chain joins TRBV4-3 to TRBJ1-3; tentatively, D is TRBD1 (6 bases). The CDR3 is 15 residues long. CDR1 is LGHNA, CDR2 YSLEER, per germline. Trimming stripped 3 bases from V and 0 bases from J, with 9 bases between. CDR3 DNA sequence: TGCGCCAGCAGCCAGGGACACGGCTCTGGAAACACCATATATTTT. Its protein product is CASSQGHGSGNTIYF.

This chain links TRBV14 with TRBJ2-7, with 9 positions matching TRBD1. V trimming: 3 bases; J trimming: 4 bases; junction bases outside the gene matches: 1. The CDR3 sequence is 13 residues long. Looked up from germline, CDR1 is SGHDN and CDR2 is FVKESK. The CDR3 DNA sequence: TGTGCCAGCAGCCAGACAGGGGGGTACGAGCAGTACTTC. Residues: CASSQTGGYEQYF.

This chain joins TRBV10-3 and TRBJ1-4; perhaps TRBD1 as D (5 bases). In germline, CDR1 is ENHRY, CDR2 SYGVKD. Trimming stripped 3 bases from V and 7 bases from J, with 15 bases between. This CDR3 has 15 amino acids. The CDR3 reads CAISESAGRGEKLFF. CDR3 nucleotide sequence: TGTGCCATCAGTGAATCGGCAGGGAGGGGTGAAAAACTGTTTTTT.

The CDR3: CASTWSQETQYF. The CDR3 nucleotides are TGTGCCAGCACGTGGAGCCAAGAGACCCAGTACTTC. The chain couples TRBV6-6 to TRBJ2-5; no firm D call. Between the trimmed V and J ends, which lost 7 bases and 1 base, there was a span of 7 bases. CDR3 length: 12 residues. From germline, CDR1 is MNHNY and CDR2 SVGAGI (reference sequence).

The chain uses TRBV24-1 and TRBJ2-3; 8 bases line up with TRBD1. The CDR3 sequence is 17 residues long. V shed 0 bases, J shed 5 bases, and the junction held 9 bases outside the gene matches. The germline V gene encodes CDR1 KGHDR and CDR2 SFDVKD. The CDR3 region has the DNA TGTGCCACCAGTGATTTGGGGACAGGCGGCGGAAGAGATACGCAGTATTTT. It encodes CATSDLGTGGGRDTQYF.

This rearrangement joins TRBV5-1 to TRBJ2-3, with a weak D call TRBD1 (6 bases). From germline, CDR1 is SGHRS and CDR2 YFSETQ. This CDR3 contains 14 residues. V lost 2 bases, J lost 3 bases, and 10 bases lay in between. The CDR3 here is CASSFGDTTDTQYF. The CDR3, as DNA: TGCGCCAGCAGCTTCGGGGACACAACAGATACGCAGTATTTT.

The CDR3 here is CASSSQDSVGVWHGYTF. The DNA for the CDR3 is TGTGCCAGCAGCTCCCAGGACAGTGTGGGGGTGTGGCATGGCTACACCTTC. This chain connects TRBV7-2 to TRBJ1-2; weak D call: TRBD1 (6 bases). V lost 4 bases and J 6 bases, leaving 24 bases between the germline ends. This CDR3 is built from 17 residues. CDR1 and CDR2 from the germline V gene are SGHTA and FQGNSA.

The chain carries TRBV6-5 and TRBJ1-5; possible D gene TRBD1, 5 bases. The germline V gene encodes CDR1 MNHEY and CDR2 SVGAGI. This CDR3 comprises 15 residues. The V and J ends lost 6 bases and 0 bases respectively, with 12 bases between them. As DNA, the CDR3 is TGTGCCAGCAGCATAGACAGCCATAGCAATCAGCCCCAGCATTTT. Encoded protein: CASSIDSHSNQPQHF.